This TCR beta chain is from a study of blood T cells in healthy people across ages. Using a J-beta primer mix together with a sample-barcoded 5' primer, a second PCR was run for roughly 6 to 11 cycles. One entry per CDR3 protein, called by TCRdb with MiXCR from the 5' RACE reads. The sample lists more than 900,000 distinct CDR3 sequences; roughly 28% were seen once. This sample also belongs to another study, concerning T cells of mothers and their children.

The origin of this receptor is a woman in her thirties or forties in good health. Sequencing was carried out using blood.

The CDR3 reads CASSRSQVRSEQYF. As DNA, the CDR3 is TGTGCCAGCAGCCGATCACAGGTTCGGAGCGAGCAGTACTTC. The J gene is TRBJ2-7, the V gene TRBV14; the D gene is possibly TRBD1 (5 bases). The germline V and J ends were trimmed by 4 bases and 6 bases, with 16 bases remaining between them. Germline loops: CDR1 SGHDN, CDR2 FVKESK. The CDR3 sequence is 14 residues long.